The sequence of this TCR beta chain was determined in a study of PD-1 blockade in classical Hodgkin lymphoma. The study, taken as a whole, reports: Exclusion removed patients who began nivolumab under 1 year after ASCT. Factors driving the repertoire differences, possibly disease activity or prior therapy, remain undefined.

Of note for this clone: The antigen remains unidentified.

The data were produced by immunoSEQ multiplex PCR, yet TCRdb's version contains in-frame clones alone and is incomplete. The sample records 110,000 or so clones, roughly 89% being singletons. Stated time point: cycle 4 day 1 (C4D1), after 6 weeks of nivolumab. In every patient, relapse followed autologous stem cell transplantation, while exposure to brentuximab vedotin differed. Under best response, outcomes were complete response, partial response or progressive disease. Unmatched junction bases numbered 8, after V lost 3 bases and J lost 2 bases. This CDR3 spans 16 amino acids. From germline, CDR1 is KGHSH and CDR2 LQKENI.

The rearrangement uses TRBV18 and TRBJ2-7; 9 nucleotides line up with TRBD1. The clonotype originates from a human donor with classical Hodgkin lymphoma. Sequences were derived from peripheral blood mononuclear cells (PBMCs), sampled before the fourth cycle of nivolumab. The CDR3 sequence is CASSPPPGQGTYEQYF. For the CDR3, the DNA is TGTGCCAGCTCACCCCCACCGGGACAGGGAACCTACGAGCAGTACTTC.